The 18 T cell receptor beta chains below all came from one sample that was sequenced in a study of PD-L1 blockade in urothelial cancer. Clones were sequenced by immunoSEQ multiplex PCR, and TCRdb holds only the in-frame ones, with some missing. The data show about 51,000 clones, 88% seen once. Noted time point: peripheral blood 6 weeks after treatment start. The sequences come from PBMCs, collected around atezolizumab (anti-PD-L1) treatment. These receptors all stem from a man between 60 and 75 years old with urothelial cancer.

V gene TRBV5-1 combines with J gene TRBJ2-7; no firm D call. This CDR3 has 17 amino acids. Per the germline V gene, CDR1 is SGHRS and CDR2 is YFSETQ. V gave up 4 bases and J gave up 2 bases, with 22 bases separating them. The CDR3 nucleotides read TGCGCCAGCAGCGCCCAAGGTAGCATGTACATCCCCTACGAGCAGTACTTC. Translated, it gives CASSAQGSMYIPYEQYF.

The chain is built from TRBV9 and TRBJ2-3, with D tentatively TRBD2 (5 bases). The germline CDR1 and CDR2 sequences are SGDLS and YYNGEE. This CDR3 is 15 amino acids long. Trimming pared 0 bases from V and 4 bases from J, leaving 12 bases between. The CDR3 DNA is TGTGCCAGCAGCGTAGACATAAGGAGGCCAGATACGCAGTATTTT. It codes for CASSVDIRRPDTQYF.

The rearrangement joins TRBV4-3 to TRBJ2-1; unclear D gene. The CDR3 has 16 amino acids. The germline gives CDR1 LGHNA, CDR2 YSLEER. V lost 0 bases and J 0 bases, leaving 9 bases between the germline ends. CDR3 amino acids: CASSQDGDLSYNEQFF. The CDR3 DNA reads as TGCGCCAGCAGCCAAGACGGAGATCTCTCCTACAATGAGCAGTTCTTC.

The chain recombines TRBV6-1 with TRBJ2-2, with 8 bases fitting TRBD1. CDR1 is MNHNS, CDR2 SASEGT, per germline. This CDR3 spans 13 amino acids. Trimming at V came to 6 bases and at J to 6 bases, leaving 3 bases not matched to a gene. This CDR3 reads CASRDRAPGELFF. The CDR3 region has the DNA TGTGCCAGCAGGGACAGGGCTCCCGGGGAGCTGTTTTTT.

This chain uses TRBV18 with TRBJ1-5, with 8 bases identical to TRBD1. The CDR3 is 14 amino acids. V dropped 5 bases and J dropped 6; count of bases not matched to a gene: 6. CDR1 KGHSH and CDR2 LQKENI come from the germline V gene. The DNA of the CDR3 is TGTGCCAGCTCAGGTGGACAGGGAAGTCAGCCCCAGCATTTT. Translating it yields CASSGGQGSQPQHF. The whole variable domain, filled in from reference TRBV18 and TRBJ1-5, reads NAGVMQNPRHLVRRRGQEARLRCSPMKGHSHVYWYRQLPEEGLKFMVYLQKENIIDESGMPKERFSAEFPKEGPSILRIQQVVRGDSAAYFCASSGGQGSQPQHFGDGTRLSIL.

The rearrangement joins TRBV7-9 to TRBJ1-3; perhaps TRBD1 as D (5 bases). Looked up from germline, CDR1 is SEHNR and CDR2 is FQNEAQ (reference sequence). The CDR3 is 15 amino acids. The V end lost 5 bases, the J end lost 9 bases, and 20 bases lay between the germline ends. CDR3 in DNA: TGTGCCAGCAGCCCTCCCGGGGCGGGGAAAGGCACCATATATTTT. Encoded protein: CASSPPGAGKGTIYF.

The rearrangement links TRBV4-1 to TRBJ1-2; D gene unclear. The length of the CDR3 is 15 residues. Germline-derived CDR1 and CDR2 are MGHRA and YSYEKL. V gave up 1 base and J gave up 8 bases, with 17 bases separating them. Here the CDR3 DNA reads TGCGCCAGCAGCCAAGTCGAAACGGGTGTCGGCGGCTACACCTTC. This encodes CASSQVETGVGGYTF.

The chain couples TRBV10-3 to TRBJ1-5; TRBD1 might be the D (5 bases). V was cut by 7 bases and J by 11 bases, with 24 bases left in between. Germline CDR1 ENHRY, CDR2 SYGVKD. This CDR3 region has 15 residues. The CDR3 nucleotides are TGTGCCATCATGAGTGGGGCAGGGCCGGAGCGGGCCCAGCATTTT. It translates to CAIMSGAGPERAQHF.

This clone was detected once. This rearrangement joins TRBV5-4 to TRBJ2-7, with TRBD1 matching over 10 bases. With 3 bases clipped from V and 2 bases from J, the junction kept 2 bases outside the gene matches. CDR1 and CDR2 from the germline V gene are SGHNT and YYREEE (reference sequence). The CDR3 consists of 14 residues. The CDR3 bases are TGTGCCAGCAGCTACGGACAGGGGGCCTACGAGCAGTACTTC. Translation: CASSYGQGAYEQYF.

The chain couples TRBV29-1 to TRBJ2-5; 8 positions match TRBD1. V was clipped by 6 bases and J by 10 bases; unmatched bases: 13. CDR1 is SQVTM, CDR2 ANQGSEA, per germline. The CDR3 runs to 13 residues. The CDR3 protein is CSVKGQGGSDQYF. For the CDR3, the DNA is TGCAGCGTCAAAGGACAGGGAGGATCGGACCAGTACTTC.

About this clone: Sequence at one end of the junction differs from germline and may be a read error. The genes are TRBV6-1 and TRBJ2-1; TRBD2 agrees at 11 bases. CDR1 and CDR2 from the germline V gene are MNHNS and SASEGT. The CDR3 sequence is 18 residues long. CDR3 sequence reads: CASSEGLAGGPVVNEQFF. The CDR3, as DNA: TGTGCCAGCAGCGAAGGTTTAGCGGGGGGGCCGGTTGTGAATGAGCAGTTCTTC.

The chain uses TRBV6-7 and TRBJ2-7; tentatively, D is TRBD2 (6 bases). TRBV6-7 is an open reading frame, and its role is uncertain. The CDR3 consists of 18 residues. V lost 0 bases, J lost 5 bases, and 23 bases lay in between. CDR3 in amino acids: CASSYSYFRPSALDEQYF. The CDR3 nucleotides read TGTGCCAGCAGTTACTCATATTTCCGGCCTAGCGCGCTCGACGAGCAGTACTTC.

This clone was found a few times. The V call is TRBV28, the J call TRBJ1-5; 10 bases match TRBD1. After removal of 4 bases from V and 6 bases from J, the junction contained 12 bases not matched to a gene. Germline CDR1 and CDR2: MDHEN and SYDVKM. The CDR3 has 17 amino acids. CDR3 coding DNA: TGTGCCAGCAGTTCGGACACCGACAGGGGGCGAACTCAGCCCCAGCATTTT. Protein sequence: CASSSDTDRGRTQPQHF. Using reference TRBV28 and TRBJ1-5 for the parts outside the CDR3, the full variable domain is DVKVTQSSRYLVKRTGEKVFLECVQDMDHENMFWYRQDPGLGLRLIYFSYDVKMKEKGDIPEGYSVSREKKERFSLILESASTNQTSMYLCASSSDTDRGRTQPQHFGDGTRLSIL.

CDR3 nucleotide sequence: TGTGCCAGCTCGGGTGGAACTAATGAAAAACTGTTTTTT. Amino acid sequence: CASSGGTNEKLFF. V is TRBV7-9 and J is TRBJ1-4; D is unclear. Deletions cut 8 bases from V and 1 base from J, with 8 bases between. The CDR3 length is 13 residues. In germline, CDR1 is SEHNR, CDR2 FQNEAQ (reference sequence).

The chain recombines TRBV30 with TRBJ1-2; possible D gene TRBD1, 5 bases. CDR3 size: 14 residues. The germline V and J ends were trimmed by 4 bases and 1 base, with 13 bases remaining between them. The germline V gene encodes CDR1 GTSNPN and CDR2 SVGIG (reference sequence). The CDR3 sequence is CAWTRGGGNYGYTF. CDR3 in DNA: TGTGCCTGGACTCGGGGGGGTGGTAACTATGGCTACACCTTC.

The chain combines TRBV6-1 with TRBJ2-7, with 9 bases lining up with TRBD2. Unmatched junction bases numbered 11, after V lost 11 bases and J lost 0 bases. Germline-derived CDR1 and CDR2 are MNHNS and SASEGT. The CDR3 has 15 amino acids. The CDR3: CASKREEGSSYEQYF. The DNA for the CDR3 is TGTGCCTCGAAGCGGGAGGAAGGCAGCTCCTACGAGCAGTACTTC.

The chain has TRBV7-2 and TRBJ2-2, with 9 bases that match TRBD2. The CDR3 is 15 amino acids. Trimming removed 4 bases from V and 2 bases from J; junction bases left unmatched: 2. The germline V gene has CDR1 SGHTA and CDR2 FQGNSA. The CDR3 loop reads CASSSLAGNTGELFF. Here the CDR3 DNA reads TGTGCCAGCAGCTCTCTAGCGGGAAACACCGGGGAGCTGTTTTTT.

This chain links TRBV18 with TRBJ1-3; D is unclear. The germline V and J ends were trimmed by 5 bases and 0 bases, with 14 bases remaining between them. Germline values: CDR1 KGHSH, CDR2 LQKENI. CDR3 length: 16 amino acids. CDR3 sequence (DNA): TGTGCCAGCTCATCCAGCGAAACTAGCTCTGGAAACACCATATATTTT. Amino acid sequence: CASSSSETSSGNTIYF.